This entry features one T cell receptor (beta chain) sequence. This sample is part of a study of cytomegalovirus exposure and HLA in healthy donors. This CDR3 is 13 amino acids long. Germline V gene data show CDR1 as MNHEY and CDR2 as SMNVEV (reference sequence). Trimming pared 6 bases from V and 2 bases from J, leaving 10 bases between. Produced via immunoSEQ multiplex PCR; TCRdb's table is partial and in-frame only. The data hold about 44,000 clones, with roughly 93% observed a single time. V usage is TRBV27 and J usage is TRBJ1-2; D is undetermined. The clonotype comes from a woman aged 18-29 years in good health and CMV-seronegative. Sequencing was carried out using PBMCs. The CDR3 loop is CASRVSGNYGYTF. CDR3 DNA sequence: TGTGCCAGCAGGGTATCGGGGAACTATGGCTACACCTTC.